Listed below are T cell receptor beta chains from one sample, sequenced in a study of blood T cell repertoires in COVID-19. The assay was immunoSEQ multiplex PCR, and TCRdb's table has in-frame clones only and misses some. Seen here are 150,000 to 200,000 clones, around 85% observed once, and the top ten hold around 5.3%. The source material was PBMCs or T cells enriched from blood (not recorded which). Source of these receptors: a woman aged 40 to 50 with acute COVID-19. Both conserved end residues are part of each CDR3. The D gene is left open where the match is weak. For some rows the clone size is stated as once, few or many, or as a class when expanded; others skip it.

cdr3_aa: CATSLLAGPGNEQFF; cdr3_nt: TGTGCCACCTCACTTCTAGCGGGACCCGGTAATGAGCAGTTCTTC; j_call: TRBJ2-1; d_call: TRBD2; clone_size: .; v_call: TRBV6-4
cdr3_aa: CASSLGAGPKGNQPQHF; cdr3_nt: TGTGCCAGCAGCTTAGGTGCAGGCCCGAAGGGCAATCAGCCCCAGCATTTT; j_call: TRBJ1-5; d_call: .; clone_size: .; v_call: TRBV7-9
cdr3_aa: CASSPAGYTGELFF; cdr3_nt: TGTGCCAGCTCACCAGCGGGGTACACCGGGGAGCTGTTTTTT; j_call: TRBJ2-2; d_call: .; clone_size: few; v_call: TRBV18
cdr3_aa: CASSEEPGQGERLF; cdr3_nt: TGTGCCAGCAGTGAAGAGCCGGGACAGGGCGAGAGACTTTTT; j_call: TRBJ1-4; d_call: TRBD1; clone_size: .; v_call: TRBV6-1
cdr3_aa: CASRSIRDRGGNEQFF; cdr3_nt: TGTGCCAGCAGATCCATCCGGGACAGGGGGGGCAATGAGCAGTTCTTC; j_call: TRBJ2-1; d_call: TRBD1; clone_size: .; v_call: TRBV11-2
cdr3_aa: CASSLLAGSGEQFF; cdr3_nt: TGTGCCAGCAGCTTACTAGCGGGAAGTGGCGAGCAGTTCTTC; j_call: TRBJ2-1; d_call: TRBD2; clone_size: .; v_call: TRBV7-2
cdr3_aa: CASSLAIGGYTEAFF; cdr3_nt: TGTGCCAGCAGCTTAGCCATAGGGGGTTATACTGAAGCTTTCTTT; j_call: TRBJ1-1; d_call: .; clone_size: .; v_call: TRBV7-9
cdr3_aa: CASSFGRKGEAFF; cdr3_nt: TGTGCCAGCAGCTTCGGACGAAAGGGGGAAGCTTTCTTT; j_call: TRBJ1-1; d_call: .; clone_size: .; v_call: TRBV7-9
cdr3_aa: CASRPGTPGSQYF; cdr3_nt: TGTGCCAGCAGGCCCGGGACACCCGGCTCGCAGTATTTT; j_call: TRBJ2-3; d_call: .; clone_size: .; v_call: TRBV28
cdr3_aa: CATQKEGTNEKLFF; cdr3_nt: TGTGCCACTCAAAAAGAGGGTACTAATGAAAAACTGTTTTTT; j_call: TRBJ1-4; d_call: .; clone_size: many; v_call: TRBV18
cdr3_aa: CASSEDSGGGENTIYF; cdr3_nt: TGTGCCAGCAGTGAAGACTCAGGAGGGGGCGAAAACACCATATATTTT; j_call: TRBJ1-3; d_call: TRBD1; clone_size: .; v_call: TRBV2
cdr3_aa: CASSPSGTFQETQYF; cdr3_nt: TGTGCTAGCAGCCCTAGCGGGACTTTTCAAGAGACCCAGTACTTC; j_call: TRBJ2-5; d_call: TRBD2; clone_size: .; v_call: TRBV7-7
cdr3_aa: CASSYGQGDGPQHF; cdr3_nt: TGCGCCAGCAGCTATGGACAGGGAGATGGACCCCAGCATTTT; j_call: TRBJ1-5; d_call: TRBD1; clone_size: .; v_call: TRBV5-1
cdr3_aa: CASKQGNQETQYF; cdr3_nt: TGCGCCAGTAAACAGGGAAACCAAGAGACCCAGTACTTC; j_call: TRBJ2-5; d_call: .; clone_size: .; v_call: TRBV5-1
cdr3_aa: CASSPPSGYNTGELFF; cdr3_nt: TGTGCCAGCTCACCACCGAGCGGATACAACACCGGGGAGCTGTTTTTT; j_call: TRBJ2-2; d_call: .; clone_size: .; v_call: TRBV18
cdr3_aa: CASSLVLDVGTDTQYF; cdr3_nt: TGCGCCAGCAGCTTGGTACTAGACGTTGGCACAGATACGCAGTATTTT; j_call: TRBJ2-3; d_call: .; clone_size: .; v_call: TRBV5-1
cdr3_aa: CASSPRTGHNEKLFF; cdr3_nt: TGTGCCAGCAGCCCACGGACAGGGCATAATGAAAAACTGTTTTTT; j_call: TRBJ1-4; d_call: TRBD1; clone_size: .; v_call: TRBV7-6
cdr3_aa: CASKGQGWQPQHF; cdr3_nt: TGTGCCAGTAAAGGACAGGGGTGGCAGCCCCAGCATTTT; j_call: TRBJ1-5; d_call: TRBD1; clone_size: .; v_call: TRBV19
cdr3_aa: CAWSVSGRGETQYF; cdr3_nt: TGTGCCTGGAGTGTTAGCGGGAGGGGAGAGACCCAGTACTTC; j_call: TRBJ2-5; d_call: TRBD2; clone_size: few; v_call: TRBV30
cdr3_aa: CASMRVEKLFF; cdr3_nt: TGTGCCAGCATGCGGGTCGAAAAACTGTTTTTT; j_call: TRBJ1-4; d_call: .; clone_size: .; v_call: TRBV2
cdr3_aa: CASHTNGVDRNTEAFF; cdr3_nt: TGCGCCAGCCACACGAACGGGGTGGACAGGAACACTGAAGCTTTCTTT; j_call: TRBJ1-1; d_call: .; clone_size: once; v_call: TRBV4-1
cdr3_aa: CASSISTGVNEKLFF; cdr3_nt: TGTGCCAGCAGCATTTCGACAGGGGTAAATGAAAAACTGTTTTTT; j_call: TRBJ1-4; d_call: TRBD1; clone_size: .; v_call: TRBV5-4
cdr3_aa: CASSLTGTETQYF; cdr3_nt: TGTGCCAGCAGTTTAACAGGGACAGAGACCCAGTACTTC; j_call: TRBJ2-5; d_call: .; clone_size: .; v_call: TRBV12-3/TRBV12-4
cdr3_aa: CATSDFRGTTDTQYF; cdr3_nt: TGTGCCACCAGTGATTTTCGGGGGACCACAGATACGCAGTATTTT; j_call: TRBJ2-3; d_call: .; clone_size: .; v_call: TRBV24-1
cdr3_aa: CASSPIDSGGGNQPQHF; cdr3_nt: TGTGCCAGTAGTCCAATAGACAGCGGGGGTGGCAATCAGCCCCAGCATTTT; j_call: TRBJ1-5; d_call: .; clone_size: .; v_call: TRBV19
cdr3_aa: CASKRLASDSYEQYF; cdr3_nt: TGTGCCAGCAAGCGTTTGGCGTCGGATTCCTACGAGCAGTACTTC; j_call: TRBJ2-7; d_call: .; clone_size: .; v_call: TRBV7-3
cdr3_aa: CASSLGGRYSNQPQHF; cdr3_nt: TGTGCCAGCAGTTTAGGGGGGAGGTATAGCAATCAGCCCCAGCATTTT; j_call: TRBJ1-5; d_call: .; clone_size: .; v_call: TRBV27
cdr3_aa: CASGFAGANVLTF; cdr3_nt: TGTGCCAGCGGTTTTGCGGGGGCCAACGTCCTGACTTTC; j_call: TRBJ2-6; d_call: .; clone_size: .; v_call: TRBV5-4
cdr3_aa: CASSESGSGGRELFF; cdr3_nt: TGTGCCAGCAGCGAGAGCGGGAGCGGGGGCCGGGAGCTGTTTTTT; j_call: TRBJ2-2; d_call: TRBD2; clone_size: .; v_call: TRBV9
cdr3_aa: CASSQVFPPRQLERGYTF; cdr3_nt: TGCGCCAGCAGCCAGGTATTCCCTCCGCGGCAGCTTGAGAGAGGCTACACCTTC; j_call: TRBJ1-2; d_call: .; clone_size: .; v_call: TRBV4-1
cdr3_aa: CASSQDGATRGTDTQYF; cdr3_nt: TGTGCCAGCAGCCAAGATGGGGCGACTCGGGGCACAGATACGCAGTATTTT; j_call: TRBJ2-3; d_call: .; clone_size: .; v_call: TRBV3-1/TRBV3-2
cdr3_aa: CSVDLTGIQDTEAFF; cdr3_nt: TGCAGCGTTGACCTGACAGGGATTCAAGACACTGAAGCTTTCTTT; j_call: TRBJ1-1; d_call: TRBD1; clone_size: once; v_call: TRBV29-1
cdr3_aa: CASSVRPSGDYGYTF; cdr3_nt: TGTGCCAGCAGCGTACGACCCTCGGGGGACTATGGCTACACCTTC; j_call: TRBJ1-2; d_call: .; clone_size: few; v_call: TRBV9
cdr3_aa: CASSIGIFRGRVTDTQYF; cdr3_nt: TGTGCCAGTAGTATAGGCATTTTTCGCGGGAGGGTCACAGATACGCAGTATTTT; j_call: TRBJ2-3; d_call: TRBD2; clone_size: .; v_call: TRBV19
cdr3_aa: CASSPTTGGLNTEAFF; cdr3_nt: TGTGCCAGCAGCCCCACAACAGGGGGATTGAACACTGAAGCTTTCTTT; j_call: TRBJ1-1; d_call: TRBD1; clone_size: few; v_call: TRBV9
cdr3_aa: CARTAEVNYGYTF; cdr3_nt: TGTGCCAGAACCGCAGAAGTTAACTATGGCTACACCTTC; j_call: TRBJ1-2; d_call: .; clone_size: .; v_call: TRBV2
cdr3_aa: CASNFGSTRAYEQYF; cdr3_nt: TGTGCCAGCAACTTTGGTTCCACGCGGGCCTACGAGCAGTACTTC; j_call: TRBJ2-7; d_call: .; clone_size: .; v_call: TRBV28
cdr3_aa: CASSYPPGAGNTEAFF; cdr3_nt: TGTGCCAGCAGTTACCCCCCAGGAGCGGGGAACACTGAAGCTTTCTTT; j_call: TRBJ1-1; d_call: .; clone_size: .; v_call: TRBV6-6
cdr3_aa: CASSPQGAEAEAFF; cdr3_nt: TGTGCCAGCTCACCACAGGGGGCAGAGGCTGAAGCTTTCTTT; j_call: TRBJ1-1; d_call: TRBD1; clone_size: .; v_call: TRBV18